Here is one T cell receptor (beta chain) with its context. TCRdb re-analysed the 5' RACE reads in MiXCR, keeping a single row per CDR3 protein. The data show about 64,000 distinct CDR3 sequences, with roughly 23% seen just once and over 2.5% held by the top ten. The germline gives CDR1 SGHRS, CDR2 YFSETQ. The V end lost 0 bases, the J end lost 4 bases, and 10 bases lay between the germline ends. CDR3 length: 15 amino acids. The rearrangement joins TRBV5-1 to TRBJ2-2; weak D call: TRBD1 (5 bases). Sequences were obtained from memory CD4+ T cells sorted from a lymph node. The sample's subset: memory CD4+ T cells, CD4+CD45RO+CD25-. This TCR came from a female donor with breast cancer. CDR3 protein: CASSLAQGSTGELFF. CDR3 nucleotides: TGCGCCAGCAGCTTGGCCCAGGGAAGCACCGGGGAGCTGTTTTTT.